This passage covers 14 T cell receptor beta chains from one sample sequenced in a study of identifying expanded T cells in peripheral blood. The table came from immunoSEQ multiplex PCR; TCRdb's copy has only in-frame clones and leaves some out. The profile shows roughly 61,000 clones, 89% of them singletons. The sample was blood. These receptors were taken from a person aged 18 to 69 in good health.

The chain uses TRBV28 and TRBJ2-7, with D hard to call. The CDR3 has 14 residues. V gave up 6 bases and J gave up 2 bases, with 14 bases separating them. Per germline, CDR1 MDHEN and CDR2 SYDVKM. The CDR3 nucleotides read TGTGCCAGCAGGAGCCCGGGCGGTACCTACGAGCAGTACTTC. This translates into CASRSPGGTYEQYF.

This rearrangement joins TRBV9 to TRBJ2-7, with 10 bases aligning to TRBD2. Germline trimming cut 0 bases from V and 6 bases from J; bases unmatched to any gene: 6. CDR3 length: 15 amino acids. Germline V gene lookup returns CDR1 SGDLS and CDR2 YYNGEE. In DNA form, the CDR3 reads TGTGCCAGCAGCGTAGGGACTAGCGGTCGAAGCGAGCAGTACTTC. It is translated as CASSVGTSGRSEQYF. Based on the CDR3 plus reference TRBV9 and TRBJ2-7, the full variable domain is DSGVTQTPKHLITATGQRVTLRCSPRSGDLSVYWYQQSLDQGLQFLIQYYNGEERAKGNILERFSAQQFPDLHSELNLSSLELGDSALYFCASSVGTSGRSEQYFGPGTRLTVT.

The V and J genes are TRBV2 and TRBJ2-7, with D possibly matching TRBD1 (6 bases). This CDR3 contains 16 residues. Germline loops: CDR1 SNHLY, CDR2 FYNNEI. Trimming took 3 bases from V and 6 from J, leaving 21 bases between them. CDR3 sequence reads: CASSDPSRTGNGEQYF. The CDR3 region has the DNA TGTGCCAGCAGTGACCCCTCCAGAACAGGGAACGGCGAGCAGTACTTC. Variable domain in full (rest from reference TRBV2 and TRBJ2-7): EPEVTQTPSHQVTQMGQEVILRCVPISNHLYFYWYRQILGQKVEFLVSFYNNEISEKSEIFDDQFSVERPDGSNFTLKIRSTKLEDSAMYFCASSDPSRTGNGEQYFGPGTRLTVT.

The CDR3 loop is CASSLRDSNYGYTF. The DNA for the CDR3 is TGTGCCAGCAGCTTAAGGGACAGTAACTATGGCTACACCTTC. The chain recombines TRBV7-2 with TRBJ1-2; 7 nucleotides match TRBD1. Germline CDR1 and CDR2: SGHTA and FQGNSA. Germline trimming cut 2 bases from V and 1 base from J; bases unmatched to any gene: 1. CDR3 size: 14 residues.

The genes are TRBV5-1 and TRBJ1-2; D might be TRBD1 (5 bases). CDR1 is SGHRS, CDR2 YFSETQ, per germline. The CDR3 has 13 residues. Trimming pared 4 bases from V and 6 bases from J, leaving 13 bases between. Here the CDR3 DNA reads TGCGCCAGCAGCCTGGGGCCCCCTGATGGCTACACCTTC. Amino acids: CASSLGPPDGYTF.

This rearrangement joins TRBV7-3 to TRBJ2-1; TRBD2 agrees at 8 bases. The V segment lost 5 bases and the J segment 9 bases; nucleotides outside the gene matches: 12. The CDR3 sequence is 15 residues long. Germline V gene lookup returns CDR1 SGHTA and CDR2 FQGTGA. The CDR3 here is CASSLHAGGRGEQFF. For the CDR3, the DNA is TGTGCCAGCAGCCTTCATGCGGGAGGTCGGGGTGAGCAGTTCTTC.

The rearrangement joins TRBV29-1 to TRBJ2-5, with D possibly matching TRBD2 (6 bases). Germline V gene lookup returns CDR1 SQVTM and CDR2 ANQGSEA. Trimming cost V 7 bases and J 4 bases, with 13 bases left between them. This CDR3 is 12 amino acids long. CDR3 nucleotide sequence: TGCAGCGGGGGGGACCGTGGAGAGACCCAGTACTTC. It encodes CSGGDRGETQYF. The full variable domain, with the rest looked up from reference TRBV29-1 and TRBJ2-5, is SAVISQKPSRDICQRGTSLTIQCQVDSQVTMMFWYRQQPGQSLTLIATANQGSEATYESGFVIDKFPISRPNLTFSTLTVSNMSPEDSSIYLCSGGDRGETQYFGPGTRLLVL.

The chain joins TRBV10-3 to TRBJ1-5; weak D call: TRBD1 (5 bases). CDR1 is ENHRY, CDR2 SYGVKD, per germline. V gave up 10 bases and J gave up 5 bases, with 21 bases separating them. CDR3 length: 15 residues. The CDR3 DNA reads TGTGCCACATCCCCGGCCAGGGAGGGAGATCAGCCCCAGCATTTT. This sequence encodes CATSPAREGDQPQHF.

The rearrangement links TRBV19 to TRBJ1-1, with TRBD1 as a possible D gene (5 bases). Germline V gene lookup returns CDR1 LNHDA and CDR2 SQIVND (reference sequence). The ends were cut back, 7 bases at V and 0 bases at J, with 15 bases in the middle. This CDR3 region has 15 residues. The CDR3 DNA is TGTGCCAGTACTAGGGGAGCGACGGTGAACACTGAAGCTTTCTTT. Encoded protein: CASTRGATVNTEAFF.

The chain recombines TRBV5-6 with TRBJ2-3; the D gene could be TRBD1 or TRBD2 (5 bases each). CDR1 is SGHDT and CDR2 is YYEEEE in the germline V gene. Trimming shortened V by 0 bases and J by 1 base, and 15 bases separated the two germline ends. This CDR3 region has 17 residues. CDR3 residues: CASSLGGWGWGTDTQYF. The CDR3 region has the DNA TGTGCCAGCAGCTTGGGAGGATGGGGGTGGGGCACAGATACGCAGTATTTT.

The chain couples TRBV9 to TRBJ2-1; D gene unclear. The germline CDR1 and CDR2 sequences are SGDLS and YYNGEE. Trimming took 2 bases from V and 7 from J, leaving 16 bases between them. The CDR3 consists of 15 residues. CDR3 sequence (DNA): TGTGCCAGCAGCGTTCCCCCCGCTGGCTTGAATGAGCAGTTCTTC. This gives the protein CASSVPPAGLNEQFF.

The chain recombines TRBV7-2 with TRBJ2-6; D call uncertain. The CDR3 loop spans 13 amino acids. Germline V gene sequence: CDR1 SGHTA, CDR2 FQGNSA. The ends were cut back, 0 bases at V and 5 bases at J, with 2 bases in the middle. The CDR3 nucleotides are TGTGCCAGCAGCTTAGCTTGGGCCAACGTCCTGACTTTC. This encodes CASSLAWANVLTF.

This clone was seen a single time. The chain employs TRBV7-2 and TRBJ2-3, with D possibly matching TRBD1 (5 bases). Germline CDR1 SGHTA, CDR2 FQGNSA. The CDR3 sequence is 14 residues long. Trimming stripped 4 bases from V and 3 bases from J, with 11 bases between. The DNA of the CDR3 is TGTGCCAGCAGCTGGCAGGGCTGGACAGATACGCAGTATTTT. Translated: CASSWQGWTDTQYF.

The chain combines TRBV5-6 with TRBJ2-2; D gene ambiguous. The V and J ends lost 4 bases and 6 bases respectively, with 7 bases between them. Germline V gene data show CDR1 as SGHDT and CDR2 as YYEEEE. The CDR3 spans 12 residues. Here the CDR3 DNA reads TGTGCCAGCAGCCCTGGATCCGGGGAGCTGTTTTTT. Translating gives CASSPGSGELFF.